The TCR beta chain described here comes from a study of T cells in Graves' hyperthyroidism and ophthalmopathy. Regarding the study as a whole: Among thyroid clonotypes expanded above 0.001, most also appeared in blood.

In its sample, this clonotype was seen a few times. The antigen remains undetermined. Pregnant or lactating patients were excluded, as were those with uncontrolled infection or other autoimmune disease. From RNA transcripts, TCR beta CDR3 regions were amplified. Primed by the HTBI set, a first-round RT-PCR was run on the TCR CDR3. Each CDR3 protein is one row after TCRdb ran MiXCR on the multiplex PCR reads. The table lists 350,000 to 400,000 distinct CDR3 sequences, roughly 18% of them singletons, with 35% to 50% in the top ten. The V and J ends lost 1 base and 3 bases respectively, with 6 bases between them. This CDR3 is built from 13 residues. The germline CDR1 and CDR2 sequences are MNHEY and SMNVEV (reference sequence).

This clonotype was sampled from a man between 18 and 35 years old with Graves' ophthalmopathy. The chain joins TRBV27 to TRBJ1-2; D is unclear. Sequenced sample: blood. In nucleotides, the CDR3 is TGTGCCAGCAGTTTATACCAAGACTATGGCTACACCTTC. Translation: CASSLYQDYGYTF.